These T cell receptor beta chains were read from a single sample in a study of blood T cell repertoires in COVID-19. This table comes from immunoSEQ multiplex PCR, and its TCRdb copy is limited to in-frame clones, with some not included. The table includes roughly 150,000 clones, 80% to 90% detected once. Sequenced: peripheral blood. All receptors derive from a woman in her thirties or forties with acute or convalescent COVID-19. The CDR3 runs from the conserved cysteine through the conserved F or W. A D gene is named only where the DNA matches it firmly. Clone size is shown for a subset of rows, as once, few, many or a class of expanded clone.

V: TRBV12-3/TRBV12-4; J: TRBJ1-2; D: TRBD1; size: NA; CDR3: CASGAGTGGRYTF; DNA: TGTGCCAGCGGGGCCGGGACAGGGGGCCGCTACACCTTC
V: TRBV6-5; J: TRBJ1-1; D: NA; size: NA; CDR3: CASDLTGKMNTEAFF; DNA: TGTGCCAGCGACTTGACTGGCAAGATGAACACTGAAGCTTTCTTT
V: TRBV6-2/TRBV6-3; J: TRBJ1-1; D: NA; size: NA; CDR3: CASSSSLENTEAFF; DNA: TGTGCCAGCAGTAGTAGCTTGGAAAACACTGAAGCTTTCTTT
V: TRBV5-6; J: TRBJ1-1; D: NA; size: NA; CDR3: CASSLARAEAFF; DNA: TGTGCCAGCAGCTTGGCGAGGGCGGAAGCTTTCTTT
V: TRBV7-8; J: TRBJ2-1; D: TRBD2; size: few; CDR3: CASSLEFASGRGLGYNEQFF; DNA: TGTGCCAGCAGCTTAGAGTTTGCAAGCGGGAGAGGTCTGGGCTACAATGAGCAGTTCTTC
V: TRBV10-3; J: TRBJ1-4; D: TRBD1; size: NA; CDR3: CAISGGSGTGSEKLFF; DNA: TGTGCCATCAGTGGGGGATCCGGGACAGGGTCTGAAAAACTGTTTTTT
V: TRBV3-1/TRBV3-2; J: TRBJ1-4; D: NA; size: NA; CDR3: CASSPLLATNEKLFF; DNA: TGTGCCAGCAGCCCACTACTTGCAACTAATGAAAAACTGTTTTTT
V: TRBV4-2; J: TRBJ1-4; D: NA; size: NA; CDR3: CASSQEVRDEKLFF; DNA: TGTGCCAGCAGCCAAGAGGTACGGGATGAAAAACTGTTTTTT
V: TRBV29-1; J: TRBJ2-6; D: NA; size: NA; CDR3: CSVRTGSSGANVLTF; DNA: TGCAGCGTTCGCACAGGGAGCTCTGGGGCCAACGTCCTGACTTTC
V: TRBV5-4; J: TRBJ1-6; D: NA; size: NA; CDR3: CASSVGTPSSYNSPLHF; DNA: TGTGCCAGCAGCGTCGGGACACCGAGCTCCTATAATTCACCCCTCCACTTT
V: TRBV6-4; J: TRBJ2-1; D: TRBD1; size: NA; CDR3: CASSQQGELPNNEQFF; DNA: TGTGCCAGCAGTCAACAGGGGGAACTACCGAACAATGAGCAGTTCTTC
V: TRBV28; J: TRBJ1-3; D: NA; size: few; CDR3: CASIRNRLYGNTIYF; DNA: TGTGCCAGCATCCGAAATCGGTTGTATGGAAACACCATATATTTT
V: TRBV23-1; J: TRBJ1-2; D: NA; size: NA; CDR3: CASSQGGAGWGCGYTF; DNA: TGCGCCAGCAGTCAAGGGGGGGCAGGCTGGGGCTGTGGCTACACCTTC
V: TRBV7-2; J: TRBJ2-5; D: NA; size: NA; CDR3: CAAGTYSSGETQYF; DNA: TGTGCCGCTGGGACTTACTCCTCGGGGGAGACCCAGTACTTC
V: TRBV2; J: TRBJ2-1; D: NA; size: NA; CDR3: CAINRDFEQFF; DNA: TGTGCCATCAACAGGGATTTTGAGCAGTTCTTC
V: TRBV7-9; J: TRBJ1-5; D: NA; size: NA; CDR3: CASSDRSQGTNQPQHF; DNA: TGTGCCAGCAGCGACAGATCTCAGGGGACGAATCAGCCCCAGCATTTT